The 18 T cell receptor beta chains in this list originate from one sample, sequenced in a study of OX40 agonist ivuxolimab in advanced cancers. Only in-frame clones appear in the TCRdb table, and some are missing; sequencing was by immunoSEQ multiplex PCR. This sample carries 70,000 to 75,000 clones, almost 90% of them seen once, and the ten largest clones take 2.5% to 3.5%. The specimen was CD4+ or CD8+ T cells sorted from blood, collected in a trial of the OX40 agonist ivuxolimab. These receptors were collected from an adult with an advanced solid tumor such as melanoma, head and neck, liver or kidney cancer.

The chain employs TRBV5-5 and TRBJ1-2, with a weak D call TRBD1 (5 bases). Germline values: CDR1 SGHKS, CDR2 YYEKEE (reference sequence). V gave up 3 bases and J gave up 3 bases, with 18 bases separating them. The CDR3 is made up of 16 amino acids. The CDR3 sequence is CASSSDRGSVYYGYTF. Written as DNA, the CDR3 is TGTGCCAGCAGCTCAGATCGGGGGTCGGTGTACTATGGCTACACCTTC. Drawing the rest from reference TRBV5-5 and TRBJ1-2, the complete variable domain is DAGVTQSPTHLIKTRGQQVTLRCSPISGHKSVSWYQQVLGQGPQFIFQYYEKEERGRGNFPDRFSARQFPNYSSELNVNALLLGDSALYLCASSSDRGSVYYGYTFGSGTRLTVV.

This chain links TRBV7-9 with TRBJ1-5; 9 bases are a match to TRBD1. Germline assignment: CDR1 SEHNR and CDR2 FQNEAQ (reference sequence). The V gene end was trimmed by 5 bases and the J gene end by 3 bases; junction bases not matched to a gene: 5. The CDR3 runs to 15 residues. The CDR3 region is CASSPGDRDNQPQHF. In nucleotides, the CDR3 is TGTGCCAGCAGCCCAGGGGACAGGGACAATCAGCCCCAGCATTTT.

The V call is TRBV19, the J call TRBJ2-5; D is possibly TRBD1 or TRBD2 (5 bases each). This CDR3 region has 13 residues. Germline lookup yields CDR1 LNHDA and CDR2 SQIVND (reference sequence). V was clipped by 5 bases and J by 5 bases, with 12 bases between them. CDR3 DNA: TGTGCCAGTAGTTTCCGGGACCGCGAGACCCAGTACTTC. Protein sequence: CASSFRDRETQYF.

V is TRBV7-9 and J is TRBJ1-4; no definite D call. Trimming took 1 base from V and 0 from J, leaving 9 bases between them. The germline V gene has CDR1 SEHNR and CDR2 FQNEAQ (reference sequence). CDR3 length: 16 amino acids. The CDR3 protein is CASSLESAPTNEKLFF. In DNA, the CDR3 is TGTGCCAGCAGCTTAGAGTCAGCCCCAACTAATGAAAAACTGTTTTTT.

The rearrangement joins TRBV7-2 to TRBJ1-5, with a possible D match to TRBD1 (5 bases). This CDR3 has 16 residues. Germline V gene data show CDR1 as SGHTA and CDR2 as FQGNSA. The V gene lost 1 base and the J gene lost 3 bases, with 13 bases spanning the gap. CDR3 in DNA: TGTGCCAGCAGCTTAGGGTCACAGGAGTACAATCAGCCCCAGCATTTT. It yields the protein CASSLGSQEYNQPQHF.

The chain joins TRBV7-9 to TRBJ2-7; either TRBD1 or TRBD2 may supply D (5 bases each). The germline V and J ends were trimmed by 8 bases and 6 bases, with 17 bases remaining between them. There are 13 residues in the CDR3. Germline loops: CDR1 SEHNR, CDR2 FQNEAQ (reference sequence). DNA of the CDR3: TGTGCCAGCGGGACCCTCAAGGACTCCGAGCAGTACTTC. It specifies CASGTLKDSEQYF.

This chain links TRBV2 with TRBJ1-2; D is unresolved. V shed 2 bases and J shed 8 bases, with 12 bases lying between them. This CDR3 has 13 residues. Germline CDR1 SNHLY, CDR2 FYNNEI. The DNA for the CDR3 is TGTGCCAGCAGTGAAATCTCCAGTCGGGGCTACACCTTC. Amino acid sequence: CASSEISSRGYTF.

The chain couples TRBV29-1 to TRBJ2-3; no firm D call. V lost 4 bases to trimming and J lost 3 bases, with 8 bases between them. Germline V gives CDR1 SQVTM, CDR2 ANQGSEA. This CDR3 contains 12 residues. CDR3 in amino acids: CSVGPLTDTQYF. CDR3 nucleotides: TGCAGCGTTGGGCCCTTGACAGATACGCAGTATTTT.

V and J are TRBV19 and TRBJ2-3; D possibly uses TRBD1 or TRBD2 (6 bases each). Between the trimmed V and J ends, which lost 9 bases and 3 bases, there was a span of 19 bases. Germline CDR1 and CDR2: LNHDA and SQIVND (reference sequence). This CDR3 region has 15 residues. The CDR3: CASRGGRPGTDTQYF. CDR3 coding DNA: TGTGCCAGCAGGGGAGGACGTCCGGGGACAGATACGCAGTATTTT.

This chain links TRBV7-9 with TRBJ1-1, with D unclear. The germline V gene encodes CDR1 SEHNR and CDR2 FQNEAQ (reference sequence). The V gene lost 3 bases and the J gene lost 6 bases, with 11 bases spanning the gap. CDR3 length: 13 residues. The CDR3 spells CASSFEGRAEAFF. The CDR3 DNA reads as TGTGCCAGCAGCTTCGAAGGGAGGGCTGAAGCTTTCTTT.

The rearrangement joins TRBV6-5 to TRBJ1-6, with D maybe TRBD1 (5 bases). V shed 5 bases and J shed 10 bases, with 9 bases lying between them. This CDR3 is 12 amino acids long. The germline V gene has CDR1 MNHEY and CDR2 SVGAGI. Written as DNA, the CDR3 is TGTGCCAGCAGTCTCGGGGGATCACCCCTCCACTTT. Residues: CASSLGGSPLHF.

The CDR3 coding sequence is TGTGCCAGCAGTGGACAGGGAGGCGTAAATGAAAAACTGTTTTTT. Translation: CASSGQGGVNEKLFF. The rearrangement uses TRBV6-1 and TRBJ1-4; TRBD1 matches 7 bases. J lost 5 bases, V lost 4 bases, and 7 bases had no gene match. CDR1 MNHNS and CDR2 SASEGT come from the germline V gene. The CDR3 is 15 residues long.

The rearrangement joins TRBV27 to TRBJ2-2; D tentatively reads TRBD1 or TRBD2 (5 bases each). Germline V gene lookup returns CDR1 MNHEY and CDR2 SMNVEV (reference sequence). V lost 5 bases and J 6 bases, leaving 25 bases between the germline ends. This CDR3 has 18 amino acids. DNA for the CDR3: TGTGCCAGCAGTACCCACCGAGGGGTGGCTAGCCTCGCCGGGGAGCTGTTTTTT. It is translated as CASSTHRGVASLAGELFF.

The V call is TRBV7-8, the J call TRBJ1-5; 9 bases line up with TRBD1. Per the germline V gene, CDR1 is SGHVS and CDR2 is FQNEAQ. With V trimmed by 5 bases and J by 0 bases, 8 bases remained unmatched. The CDR3 runs 17 residues. CDR3 residues: CASSKKTGGNSNQPQHF. DNA of the CDR3: TGTGCCAGCAGCAAAAAGACAGGGGGAAATAGCAATCAGCCCCAGCATTTT.

The chain combines TRBV4-1 with TRBJ2-4; 13 bases line up with TRBD2. Looked up from germline, CDR1 is MGHRA and CDR2 is YSYEKL. The length of the CDR3 is 20 residues. The ends lost 0 bases at V and 0 bases at J; junction bases unmatched: 8. CDR3 in amino acids: CASSQEPGLAGTLAKNIQYF. As DNA, the CDR3 is TGCGCCAGCAGCCAAGAGCCGGGACTAGCGGGAACTTTAGCCAAAAACATTCAGTACTTC.

The J gene is TRBJ2-7, the V gene TRBV19, with 9 positions matching TRBD2. Germline lookup yields CDR1 LNHDA and CDR2 SQIVND (reference sequence). With 3 bases clipped from V and 0 bases from J, the junction kept 18 bases outside the gene matches. CDR3 length: 20 residues. CDR3 DNA: TGTGCCAGTAGTATCTCCCGTCAGCGGGGGGAGAGTATGGTCTCCTACGAGCAGTACTTC. It yields the protein CASSISRQRGESMVSYEQYF.

The chain combines TRBV6-6 with TRBJ1-2, with 8 bases identical to TRBD1. The CDR3 consists of 16 residues. The junction had 9 bases not matched to a gene; V was cut back by 6 bases and J by 0 bases. Germline V lookup: CDR1 MNHNY, CDR2 SVGAGI (reference sequence). The CDR3 sequence is CASSPPGQGPNYGYTF. In DNA form, the CDR3 reads TGTGCCAGCAGCCCCCCCGGACAGGGCCCTAACTATGGCTACACCTTC.

The J gene is TRBJ1-4, the V gene TRBV27; a weak D match, TRBD1 (5 bases). The CDR3 extends over 15 amino acids. V shed 1 base and J shed 1 base, with 7 bases lying between them. CDR1 and CDR2 from the germline V gene are MNHEY and SMNVEV (reference sequence). The CDR3 loop reads CASSLWGETNEKLFF. The CDR3 DNA reads as TGTGCCAGCAGTTTATGGGGGGAAACTAATGAAAAACTGTTTTTT.